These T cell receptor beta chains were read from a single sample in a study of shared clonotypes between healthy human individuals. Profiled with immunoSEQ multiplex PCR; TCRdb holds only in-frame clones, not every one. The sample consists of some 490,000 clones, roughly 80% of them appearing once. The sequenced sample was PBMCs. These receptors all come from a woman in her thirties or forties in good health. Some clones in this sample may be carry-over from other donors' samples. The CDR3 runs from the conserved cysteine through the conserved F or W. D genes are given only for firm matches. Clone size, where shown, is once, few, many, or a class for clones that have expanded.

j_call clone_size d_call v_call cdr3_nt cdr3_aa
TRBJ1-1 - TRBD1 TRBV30 TGTGCCTGGAGGCTGGGGGGACAGCCGAATCGGGGGAACACTGAAGCTTTCTTT CAWRLGGQPNRGNTEAFF
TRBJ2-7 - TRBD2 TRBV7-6 TGTGCCAGCAGCCCACTTAGCGGGACTGACTCCTACGAGCAGTACTTC CASSPLSGTDSYEQYF
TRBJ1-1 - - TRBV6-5 TGTGCCAGCTGCAAAAGGGATACAGAAACTGAAGCTTTCTTT CASCKRDTETEAFF
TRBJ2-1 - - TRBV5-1 TGCGCCAGCAGCACGGGAGATAACAATGAGCAGTTCTTC CASSTGDNNEQFF
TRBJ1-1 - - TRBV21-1 TGTGCCAGCAGCACCCACTCTGAAGCTTTCTTT CASSTHSEAFF
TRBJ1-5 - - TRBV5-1 TGCGCCAGCAGCCTTACAGGGAATGCTCAGCCCCAGCATTTT CASSLTGNAQPQHF
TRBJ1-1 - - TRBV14 TGTGCCAGCAGCCAAGATCAGGGCAGCTACAACACTGAAGCTTTCTTT CASSQDQGSYNTEAFF
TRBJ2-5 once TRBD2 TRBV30 TGTGCCTGGAGTTTCGCGGGACTAGCGGGAAAAGAGACCCAGTACTTC CAWSFAGLAGKETQYF
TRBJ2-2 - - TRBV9 TGTGCCAGCACGAAGGATGTCACCGGGGAGCTGTTTTTT CASTKDVTGELFF
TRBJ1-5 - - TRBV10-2 TGCGCCAGCAGTGAGGTAGGATACCAGCCCCAGCATTTT CASSEVGYQPQHF
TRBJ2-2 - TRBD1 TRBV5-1 TGCGCCAGCAGCTTGGGTGCGGGACAGGGTTTTTCCAGGGAGCTGTTGTTT CASSLGAGQGFSRELLF
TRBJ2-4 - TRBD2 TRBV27 TGTGCCAGCAGTCCACGGGGGGTCAAAAACATTCAGTACTTC CASSPRGVKNIQYF
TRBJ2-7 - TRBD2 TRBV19 TGTGCCAGTAGTACCTACCTTAGCGGGAGGGTATACGAGCAGTACTTC CASSTYLSGRVYEQYF
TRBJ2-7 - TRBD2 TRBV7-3 TGTGCCAGCAGCTTAACGGGGCTAGCGGGAGGCTACGAGCAGTACTTC CASSLTGLAGGYEQYF
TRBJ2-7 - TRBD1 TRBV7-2 TGTGCCAGCAGCTTGACAGGGGATAGCGAGCAGTACTTC CASSLTGDSEQYF
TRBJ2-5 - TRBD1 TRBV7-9 TGTGCCAGCAGCTCAAGACAGGGGGCGGGAGAGACCCAGTACTTC CASSSRQGAGETQYF
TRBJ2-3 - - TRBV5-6 TGTGCCAGCAGCTTGGGACAGCCGAACACAGATACGCAGTATTTT CASSLGQPNTDTQYF